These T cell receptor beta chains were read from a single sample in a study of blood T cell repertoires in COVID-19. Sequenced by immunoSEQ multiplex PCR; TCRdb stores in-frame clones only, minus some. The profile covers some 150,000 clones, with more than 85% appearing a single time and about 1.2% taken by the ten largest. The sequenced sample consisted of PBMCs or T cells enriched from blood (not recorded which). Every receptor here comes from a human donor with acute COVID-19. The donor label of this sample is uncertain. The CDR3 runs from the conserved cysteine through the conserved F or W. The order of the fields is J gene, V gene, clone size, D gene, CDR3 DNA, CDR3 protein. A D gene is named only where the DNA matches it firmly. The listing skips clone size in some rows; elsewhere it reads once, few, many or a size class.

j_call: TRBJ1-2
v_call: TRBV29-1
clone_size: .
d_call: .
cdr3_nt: TGCAGCGTTGAACCCGCCGGTGAGGGCGATGGCTACACCTTC
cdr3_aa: CSVEPAGEGDGYTF

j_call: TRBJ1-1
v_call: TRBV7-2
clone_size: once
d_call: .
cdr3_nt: TGTGCCAGCAGCTTTTTTGTGGCATCACATGAAGCTTTCTTT
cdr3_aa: CASSFFVASHEAFF

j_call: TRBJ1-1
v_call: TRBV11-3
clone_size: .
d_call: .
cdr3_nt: TGTGCCAGCAGCTTACGGGCGGGCACTGAAGCTTTCTTT
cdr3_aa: CASSLRAGTEAFF

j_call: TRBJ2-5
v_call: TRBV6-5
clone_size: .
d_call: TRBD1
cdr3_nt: TGTGCCACTACAGGGGGCGGGGAGACCCAGTACTTC
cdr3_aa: CATTGGGETQYF

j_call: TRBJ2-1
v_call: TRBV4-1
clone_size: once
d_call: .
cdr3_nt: TGCGCCAGCAGCCCTCTAGGGGGGGCCCGACGGAATGAGCAGTTCTTC
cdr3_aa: CASSPLGGARRNEQFF

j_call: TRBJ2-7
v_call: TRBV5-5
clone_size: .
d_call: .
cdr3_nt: TGTGCCAGCAGATCCCTGGGGGGGCCGGCCTACGAGCAGTACTTC
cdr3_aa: CASRSLGGPAYEQYF

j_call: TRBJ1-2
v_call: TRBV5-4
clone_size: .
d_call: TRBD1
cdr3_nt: TGTGCCAGCAGCCCTTCTGGACAGGGTTATGGCTACACCTTC
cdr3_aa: CASSPSGQGYGYTF

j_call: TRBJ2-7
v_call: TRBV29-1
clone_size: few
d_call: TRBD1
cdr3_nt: TGCAGCGTTCCCGGGACAGGGAGCTACGAGCAGTACTTC
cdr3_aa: CSVPGTGSYEQYF

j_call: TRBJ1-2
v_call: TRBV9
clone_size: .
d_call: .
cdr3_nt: TGTGCCAGCAGCGTAGCCACATCAAACTATGGCTACACCTTC
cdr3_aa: CASSVATSNYGYTF

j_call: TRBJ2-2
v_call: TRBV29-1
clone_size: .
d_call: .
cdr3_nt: TGCAGCGAGAGTAGGGTAGGGGTAACCGGGGAGCTGTTTTTT
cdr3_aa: CSESRVGVTGELFF

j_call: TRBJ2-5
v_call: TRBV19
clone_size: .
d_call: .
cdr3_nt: TGTGCCAGTAGTATCGGAGGGAGAGAGACCCAGTACTTC
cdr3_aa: CASSIGGRETQYF

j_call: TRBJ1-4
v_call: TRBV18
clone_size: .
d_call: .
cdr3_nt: TGTGCCAGCTCACCGGGACTGAGTAATGAAAAACTGTTTTTT
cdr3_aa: CASSPGLSNEKLFF

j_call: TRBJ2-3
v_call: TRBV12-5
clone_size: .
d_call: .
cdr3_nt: TGTGCTAGTGGTTTGGTCGGGGATAGTCTGGATACGCAGTATTTT
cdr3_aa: CASGLVGDSLDTQYF

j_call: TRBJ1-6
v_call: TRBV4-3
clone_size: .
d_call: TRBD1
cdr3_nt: TGCGCCAGCAGCCTGTCCGGGACAGGGAACTCACCCCTCCACTTT
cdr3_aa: CASSLSGTGNSPLHF

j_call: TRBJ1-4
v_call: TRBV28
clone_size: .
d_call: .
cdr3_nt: TGTGCCAGCAGTTTATGGGGGCAGGGAAACGAAAAACTGTTTTTT
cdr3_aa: CASSLWGQGNEKLFF

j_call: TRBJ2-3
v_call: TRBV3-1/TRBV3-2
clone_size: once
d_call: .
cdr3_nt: TGTGCCAGCAGCCAAGATCTAGCAGCTGATACGCAGTATTTT
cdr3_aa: CASSQDLAADTQYF

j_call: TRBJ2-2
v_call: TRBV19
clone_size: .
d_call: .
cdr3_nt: TGTGCCAGTCTGGGGCAAACCGGGGAGCTGTTTTTT
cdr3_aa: CASLGQTGELFF

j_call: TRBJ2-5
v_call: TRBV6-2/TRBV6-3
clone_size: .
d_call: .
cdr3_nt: TGTGCCAGCAGTTACGTCGTTTGGCAGACCGAGGACCAGTACTTC
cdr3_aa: CASSYVVWQTEDQYF

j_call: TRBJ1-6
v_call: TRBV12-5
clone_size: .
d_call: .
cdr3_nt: TGTGCTAGTGGTTTGTCGGGAGAGAATTCACCCCTCCACTTT
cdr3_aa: CASGLSGENSPLHF

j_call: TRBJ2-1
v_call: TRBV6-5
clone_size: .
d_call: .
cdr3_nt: TGTGCCAGCAGCACAGTCAATGAGCAGTTCTTC
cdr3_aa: CASSTVNEQFF

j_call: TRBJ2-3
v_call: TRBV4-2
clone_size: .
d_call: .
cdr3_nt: TGTGCCAGCAGCCAACCGGGGGGCCCAGATACGCAGTATTTT
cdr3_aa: CASSQPGGPDTQYF

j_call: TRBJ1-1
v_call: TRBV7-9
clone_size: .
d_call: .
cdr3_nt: TGTGCCAGCAGCTTGGGCCGGGCAGGGCTACAGGACACTGAAGCTTTCTTT
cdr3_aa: CASSLGRAGLQDTEAFF

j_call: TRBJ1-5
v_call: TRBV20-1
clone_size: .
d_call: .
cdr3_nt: TGCAGTGCTAGTGTCGGGGATCAGCCCCAGCATTTT
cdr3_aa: CSASVGDQPQHF

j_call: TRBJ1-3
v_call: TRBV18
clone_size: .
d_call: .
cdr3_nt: TGTGCCAGCTCACCCCCTGGGAGAGAATCTGGAAGCACCATATATTTT
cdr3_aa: CASSPPGRESGSTIYF

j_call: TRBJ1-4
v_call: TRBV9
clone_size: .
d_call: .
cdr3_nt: TGTGCCAGCAGCGTGTGGGGAGATAATGAAAAACTGTTTTTT
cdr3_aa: CASSVWGDNEKLFF

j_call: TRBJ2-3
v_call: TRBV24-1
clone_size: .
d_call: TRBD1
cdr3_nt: TGTGCCACCAGTCTCGGACAGGGTTTGACAGATACGCAGTATTTT
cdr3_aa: CATSLGQGLTDTQYF

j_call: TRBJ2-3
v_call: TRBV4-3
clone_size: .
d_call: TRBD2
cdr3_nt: TGCGCCAGCAGCTGGACTAGCGGGGCCCCAGATACGCAGTATTTT
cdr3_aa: CASSWTSGAPDTQYF

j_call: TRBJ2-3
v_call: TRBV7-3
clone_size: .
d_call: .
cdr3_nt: TGTGCCAGCAGCCCAACGGGGGTCCCGCAGTATTTT
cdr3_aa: CASSPTGVPQYF

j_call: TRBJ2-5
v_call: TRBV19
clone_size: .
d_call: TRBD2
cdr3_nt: TGTGCCAGTAGTATCGGACTAGCCGGGGAGACCCAGTACTTC
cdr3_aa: CASSIGLAGETQYF

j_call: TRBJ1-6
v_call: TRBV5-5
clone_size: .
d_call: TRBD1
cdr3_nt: TGTGCCAGCAGCGGCATTGGGACAGTTAATTCACCCCTCCACTTT
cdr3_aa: CASSGIGTVNSPLHF

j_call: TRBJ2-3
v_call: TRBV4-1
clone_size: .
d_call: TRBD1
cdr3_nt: TGCGCCAGCAGCCAAGGTCCAGGGGGCGTCACAGATACGCAGTATTTT
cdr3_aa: CASSQGPGGVTDTQYF

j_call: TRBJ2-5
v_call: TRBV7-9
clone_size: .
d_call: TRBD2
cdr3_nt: TGTGCCAGCAGCGAGGGACTAGCGGGGGAAGAGACCCAGTACTTC
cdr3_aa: CASSEGLAGEETQYF

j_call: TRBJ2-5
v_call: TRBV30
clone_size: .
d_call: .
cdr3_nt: TGTGCCTGGAGTCCCCCAGAGGGAGGCCCTACCTTCCGCCACACCGGGCTGGAGGAGACCCAGTACTTC
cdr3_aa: CAWSPPEGGPTFRHTGLEETQYF

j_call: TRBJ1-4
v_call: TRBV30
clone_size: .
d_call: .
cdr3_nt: TGTGCCTGGAGTGTACAGCGGGATGAAAAACTGTTTTTT
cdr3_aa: CAWSVQRDEKLFF

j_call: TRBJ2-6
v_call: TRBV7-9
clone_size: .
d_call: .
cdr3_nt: TGTGCCAGCAGCTTATCCGTAGACGTCCTGACTTTC
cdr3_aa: CASSLSVDVLTF

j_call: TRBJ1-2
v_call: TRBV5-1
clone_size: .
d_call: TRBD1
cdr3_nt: TGCGCCAGCAGCGAATACAGGGGCTGGAACTATGGCTACACCTTC
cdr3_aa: CASSEYRGWNYGYTF

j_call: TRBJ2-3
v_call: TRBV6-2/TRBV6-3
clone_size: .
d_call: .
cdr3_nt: TGTGCCAGCAGCCTCCAACTAGACCGAAAAGAAGATACGCAGTATTTT
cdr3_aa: CASSLQLDRKEDTQYF

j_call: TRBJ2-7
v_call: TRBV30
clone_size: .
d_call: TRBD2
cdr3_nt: TGTGCCTGGAGTCCCCCAGGCGGGGGGGAGCAGTACTTC
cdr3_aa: CAWSPPGGGEQYF

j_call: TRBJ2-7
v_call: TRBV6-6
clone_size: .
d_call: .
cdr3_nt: TGTGCCAGCACCCATGGGGCATCCTACGAGCAGTACTTC
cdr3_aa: CASTHGASYEQYF

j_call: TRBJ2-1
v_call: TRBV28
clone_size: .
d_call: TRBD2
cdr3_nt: TGTGCCAGCACTAGCGGGGGTTATAGCTCCTACAATGAGCAGTTCTTC
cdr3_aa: CASTSGGYSSYNEQFF

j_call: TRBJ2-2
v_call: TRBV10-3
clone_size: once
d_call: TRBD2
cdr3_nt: TGTGCCATCAGTGGACTAGCGGACGACACCGGGGAGCTGTTTTTT
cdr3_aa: CAISGLADDTGELFF

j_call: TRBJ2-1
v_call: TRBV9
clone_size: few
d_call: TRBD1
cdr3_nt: TGTGCCAGCAGCCGAGTAGGGGGCCTCATGAACTATGAGCAGTTCTTC
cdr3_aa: CASSRVGGLMNYEQFF

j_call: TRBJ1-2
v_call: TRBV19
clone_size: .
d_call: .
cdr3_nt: TGTGCCAGTAGTCACCCCGGACAGGGCTACACCTTC
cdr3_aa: CASSHPGQGYTF

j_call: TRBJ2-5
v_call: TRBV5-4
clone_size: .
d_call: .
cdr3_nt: TGTGCCAGCAGCTGGCTTGGGCGTCCCCGGGAGACCCAGTACTTC
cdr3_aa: CASSWLGRPRETQYF

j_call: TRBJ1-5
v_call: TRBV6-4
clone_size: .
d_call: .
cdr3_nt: TGTGCCAGCAGTGACTCAGCCGGGGGCAATCAGCCCCAGCATTTT
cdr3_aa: CASSDSAGGNQPQHF

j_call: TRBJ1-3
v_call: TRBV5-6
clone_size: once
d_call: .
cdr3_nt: TGTGCCAGCAGCTTGCTTCGGACAGCTGGAAACACCATATATTTT
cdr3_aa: CASSLLRTAGNTIYF

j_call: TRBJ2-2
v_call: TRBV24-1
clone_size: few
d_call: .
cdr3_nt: TGTGCCACCCGGGGGGGACAGGGAAACACCGGGGAGCTGTTTTTT
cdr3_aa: CATRGGQGNTGELFF

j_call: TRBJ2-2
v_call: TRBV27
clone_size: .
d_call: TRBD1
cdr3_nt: TGTGCCAGCAGTCCGGGACAGGGGTTTAACACCGGGGAGCTGTTTTTT
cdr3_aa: CASSPGQGFNTGELFF

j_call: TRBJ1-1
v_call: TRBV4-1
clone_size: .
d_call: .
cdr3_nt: TGCGCCAGCAGCCAAGATCAGAACAGGGTCGACACTGAAGCTTTCTTT
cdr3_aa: CASSQDQNRVDTEAFF

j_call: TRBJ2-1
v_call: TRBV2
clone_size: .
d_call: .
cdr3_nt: TGTGCCAGCATTAGTAGACAGTACAATGAGCAGTTCTTC
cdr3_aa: CASISRQYNEQFF

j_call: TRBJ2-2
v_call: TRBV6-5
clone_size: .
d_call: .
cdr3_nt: TGTGCCAGCAGTCGGGACACGCACACCGGGGAGCTGTTTTTT
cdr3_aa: CASSRDTHTGELFF

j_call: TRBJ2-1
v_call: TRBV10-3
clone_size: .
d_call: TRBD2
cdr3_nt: TGTGCCGTCTTACCGGGACTAGCGGGGTCTAATGAGCAGTTCTTC
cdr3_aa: CAVLPGLAGSNEQFF

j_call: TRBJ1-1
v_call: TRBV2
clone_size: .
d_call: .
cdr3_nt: TGTGCCAGCCATTCGGGGCGGGGCGAGGAAGCTTTCTTT
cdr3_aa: CASHSGRGEEAFF